These 6 T cell receptor beta chains originate from one sample sequenced in a study of T cell changes during pregnancy in multiple sclerosis. Repertoires were generated with immunoSEQ multiplex PCR, while TCRdb's copy carries only in-frame clones and drops some. The data show about 59,000 clones, roughly 94% seen once. Sequences were derived from CD8+ T cells from peripheral blood mononuclear cells, sampled after pregnancy. These receptors were collected from a female donor with multiple sclerosis, enrolled in a pregnancy study.

The genes are TRBV28 and TRBJ1-1, with no clear D. The germline gives CDR1 MDHEN, CDR2 SYDVKM. The length of the CDR3 is 11 residues. V lost 7 bases and J lost 7, with 10 bases in between. CDR3 sequence reads: CASIDGGEAFF. CDR3 bases: TGTGCCAGCATCGATGGCGGTGAAGCTTTCTTT.

This rearrangement joins TRBV27 to TRBJ2-7; TRBD1 aligns across 10 bases. The CDR3 spans 15 residues. Germline trimming cut 0 bases from V and 3 bases from J; bases unmatched to any gene: 2. Germline CDR1 is MNHEY and CDR2 is SMNVEV (reference sequence). Here the CDR3 reads CASSLSGQGYYEQYF. For the CDR3, the DNA is TGTGCCAGCAGTTTATCGGGACAGGGGTACTACGAGCAGTACTTC.

The rearrangement links TRBV25-1 to TRBJ2-2, with 8 bases that match TRBD2. Germline CDR1 reads MGHDK; CDR2 reads SYGVNS. V trimming: 10 bases; J trimming: 6 bases; junction bases outside the gene matches: 13. The CDR3 spans 15 residues. In nucleotides, the CDR3 is TGTGCCACCGCTTGGGGAAGCGGGAGCCCCGGGGAGCTGTTTTTT. This gives the protein CATAWGSGSPGELFF.

This clone was counted a single time. The chain uses TRBV9 and TRBJ2-7; no clear D gene. The CDR3 contains 14 residues. Per the germline V gene, CDR1 is SGDLS and CDR2 is YYNGEE. V dropped 0 bases and J dropped 2 bases, with 9 bases sitting between them. CDR3 region: CASSVAGQAYEQYF. DNA for the CDR3: TGTGCCAGCAGCGTAGCTGGGCAAGCCTACGAGCAGTACTTC.

V gene TRBV4-2 combines with J gene TRBJ2-7; D is perhaps TRBD2 (5 bases). V lost 0 bases to trimming and J lost 2 bases, with 11 bases between them. CDR1 and CDR2 from the germline V gene are LGHNA and YNFKEQ. The CDR3 sequence is 15 residues long. This chain's CDR3 is CASSQDLSVTYEQYF. In DNA form, the CDR3 reads TGTGCCAGCAGCCAAGACCTTAGCGTAACCTACGAGCAGTACTTC.

The V and J genes are TRBV4-1 and TRBJ2-3; 11 nucleotides agree with TRBD2. This CDR3 has 17 residues. The ends lost 0 bases at V and 2 bases at J; junction bases unmatched: 4. Germline V lookup: CDR1 MGHRA, CDR2 YSYEKL. The CDR3 region has the DNA TGCGCCAGCAGCCAAGACATAGCGGGAGGGCCCACAGATACGCAGTATTTT. Its protein product is CASSQDIAGGPTDTQYF.